The 13 T cell receptor beta chains presented below share a single source sample, sequenced in a study of spatial heterogeneity in lung cancer. Noted time point: sample taken at primary tumor resection. The study sequenced unsorted whole RNA from tumor, nontumor lung or frozen PBMC. TCRdb called the 5' RACE reads again in MiXCR, with one record for every CDR3 protein. The profile shows approximately 39,000 distinct CDR3 sequences, less than 6% of them singletons. The sample consisted of PBMCs, taken at surgery. These TCRs come from a male donor with early-stage non-small cell lung cancer.

This clonotype was counted many times. The V and J genes are TRBV18 and TRBJ2-1; 9 nucleotides align to TRBD2. V was clipped by 3 bases and J by 4 bases; unmatched bases: 10. CDR1 is KGHSH, CDR2 LQKENI, per germline. This CDR3 comprises 17 residues. The CDR3: CASSPNIAGAGYNEQFF. The CDR3 DNA is TGTGCCAGCTCACCGAATATAGCGGGGGCCGGTTACAATGAGCAGTTCTTC.

This clonotype was recorded many times. The V and J genes are TRBV6-2 or TRBV6-3 and TRBJ2-5; D is ambiguous. Per germline, CDR1 MNHEY and CDR2 SVGEGT. V was cut by 0 bases and J by 5 bases, with 13 bases left in between. This CDR3 contains 15 residues. In DNA form, the CDR3 reads TGTGCCAGCAGTTACTCACGGACCCGGCGGGAGACCCAGTACTTC. Its protein product is CASSYSRTRRETQYF.

This clonotype was counted only a few times. The gene calls are TRBV6-5 and TRBJ1-2, with D maybe TRBD1 (5 bases). The CDR3 has 13 residues. Germline-derived CDR1 and CDR2 are MNHEY and SVGAGI. Trimming removed 5 bases at V and 4 bases at J, with 11 bases between. Here the CDR3 DNA reads TGTGCCAGCAGTACTGGGGGACTCTATGGCTACACCTTC. This encodes CASSTGGLYGYTF.

This clonotype was observed at least ten times. J is TRBJ2-5 and V is TRBV10-3; D perhaps matches TRBD2 (6 bases). The V gene's germline CDR1 is ENHRY and CDR2 SYGVKD. V was shortened by 0 bases and J by 1 base, with 18 bases between the two germline ends. CDR3 length equals 18 residues. As DNA, the CDR3 is TGTGCCATCAGTGAGTCTCATAGGGTGCTAGCGACCCAAGAGACCCAGTACTTC. This encodes CAISESHRVLATQETQYF.

The V and J genes are TRBV20-1 and TRBJ1-5; 10 nucleotides line up with TRBD1. J was trimmed by 2 bases and V by 6 bases; bases with no gene match: 1. Germline assignment: CDR1 DFQATT and CDR2 SNEGSKA (reference sequence). CDR3 size: 13 residues. CDR3 DNA: TGCAGTGCCGGGACAGGGGGCAATCAGCCCCAGCATTTT. It specifies CSAGTGGNQPQHF.

This clonotype was found a few times. The chain employs TRBV11-2 and TRBJ1-1; no firm D call. Looked up from germline, CDR1 is SGHAT and CDR2 is FQNNGV. The germline V and J ends were trimmed by 1 base and 4 bases, with 13 bases remaining between them. The length of the CDR3 is 15 residues. The DNA of the CDR3 is TGTGCCAGCAGCTTAGTCGTAGGGTCGACCACTGAAGCTTTCTTT. Encoded protein: CASSLVVGSTTEAFF.

This clonotype was counted at least ten times. The chain uses TRBV20-1 and TRBJ2-2; D may correspond to TRBD1 or TRBD2 (6 bases each). Between the trimmed V and J ends, which lost 1 base and 7 bases, there was a span of 16 bases. CDR3 length equals 15 residues. CDR1 and CDR2 from the germline V gene are DFQATT and SNEGSKA (reference sequence). The CDR3 here is CSARGRRGENGELFF. The DNA of the CDR3 is TGCAGTGCTAGAGGGCGGAGGGGGGAGAACGGGGAGCTGTTTTTT.

This clonotype was picked up many times. This chain links TRBV6-5 with TRBJ2-3; no definite D call. This CDR3 contains 13 residues. Trimming removed 6 bases from V and 0 bases from J, with 7 bases in between. Germline V gene lookup returns CDR1 MNHEY and CDR2 SVGAGI. CDR3 region: CASRKPSTDTQYF. CDR3 DNA sequence: TGTGCCAGCAGGAAGCCCAGCACAGATACGCAGTATTTT.

V and J are TRBV20-1 and TRBJ2-1; TRBD2 matches 9 bases. This CDR3 comprises 16 residues. The junction had 5 bases not matched to a gene; V was cut back by 1 base and J by 1 base. CDR1 and CDR2 from the germline V gene are DFQATT and SNEGSKA (reference sequence). CDR3 DNA sequence: TGCAGTGCTAGAGTTAGCGGGGGCCGTTCCTACAATGAGCAGTTCTTC. As protein: CSARVSGGRSYNEQFF.

The chain has TRBV7-3 and TRBJ1-1, with D perhaps TRBD1 (5 bases). This CDR3 contains 16 residues. Germline values: CDR1 SGHTA, CDR2 FQGTGA. V lost 1 base, J lost 1 base, and 13 bases lay in between. The CDR3 reads CASSLRARGQNTEAFF. The CDR3 DNA follows: TGTGCCAGCAGCTTAAGAGCACGGGGCCAGAACACTGAAGCTTTCTTT.

This clonotype was counted between two and nine times. The rearrangement joins TRBV20-1 to TRBJ2-7, with 7 bases fitting TRBD1. The CDR3 runs to 12 residues. The germline V gene has CDR1 DFQATT and CDR2 SNEGSKA (reference sequence). The V segment lost 4 bases and the J segment 1 base; nucleotides outside the gene matches: 1. CDR3 residues: CSATGQSYEQYF. CDR3 nucleotide sequence: TGCAGTGCTACGGGACAGTCCTACGAGCAGTACTTC.

This clonotype was detected a few times. The chain carries TRBV20-1 and TRBJ2-7, with TRBD1 matching 12 bases. V was clipped by 5 bases and J by 9 bases; unmatched bases: 11. Germline CDR1 and CDR2: DFQATT and SNEGSKA (reference sequence). The CDR3 covers 14 residues. CDR3 sequence (DNA): TGCAGTGCTGGGGGGGACAGGGGGCGGAGCGTGCAGTACTTC. As protein: CSAGGDRGRSVQYF.

The table lists this clonotype with many counts. The chain uses TRBV20-1 and TRBJ1-6; a possible D gene is TRBD1 (6 bases). This CDR3 has 16 amino acids. Germline values: CDR1 DFQATT, CDR2 SNEGSKA (reference sequence). The germline V and J ends were trimmed by 7 bases and 5 bases, with 21 bases remaining between them. Here the CDR3 DNA reads TGCAGTGTCACCATGCTGGGGGGCGGCGATAATTCACCCCTCCACTTT. Amino acid sequence: CSVTMLGGGDNSPLHF.